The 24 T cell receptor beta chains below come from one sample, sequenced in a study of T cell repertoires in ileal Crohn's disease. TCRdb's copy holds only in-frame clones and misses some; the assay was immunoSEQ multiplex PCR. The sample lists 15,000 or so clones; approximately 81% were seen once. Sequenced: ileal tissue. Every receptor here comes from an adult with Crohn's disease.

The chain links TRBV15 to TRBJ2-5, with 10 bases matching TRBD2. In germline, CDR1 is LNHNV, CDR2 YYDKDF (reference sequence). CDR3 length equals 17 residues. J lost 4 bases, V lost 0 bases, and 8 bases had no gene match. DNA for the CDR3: TGTGCCACCAGCAGAGATCAACTAGCGGGGTCGGGAGAGACCCAGTACTTC. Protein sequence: CATSRDQLAGSGETQYF.

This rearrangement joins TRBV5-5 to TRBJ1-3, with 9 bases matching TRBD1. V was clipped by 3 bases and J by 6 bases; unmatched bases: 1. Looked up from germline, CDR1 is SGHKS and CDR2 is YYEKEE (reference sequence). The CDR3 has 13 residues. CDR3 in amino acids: CASSWTGENTIYF. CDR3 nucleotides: TGTGCCAGCAGCTGGACAGGGGAAAACACCATATATTTT.

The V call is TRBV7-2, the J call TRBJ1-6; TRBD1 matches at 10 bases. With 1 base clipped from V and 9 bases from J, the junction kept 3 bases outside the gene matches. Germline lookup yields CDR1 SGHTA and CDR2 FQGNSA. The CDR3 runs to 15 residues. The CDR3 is CASSLEGQGSSPLHF. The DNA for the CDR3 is TGTGCCAGCAGCTTAGAGGGACAGGGGTCTTCACCCCTCCACTTT.

CDR3: CASSLGRRNTEAFF. DNA of the CDR3: TGTGCCAGCAGCCTAGGGAGGAGAAACACTGAAGCTTTCTTT. V and J are TRBV5-6 and TRBJ1-1, with D unresolved. Germline loops: CDR1 SGHDT, CDR2 YYEEEE. The CDR3 spans 14 residues. Trimming pared 4 bases from V and 2 bases from J, leaving 12 bases between. Variable domain in full (rest from reference TRBV5-6 and TRBJ1-1): DAGVTQSPTHLIKTRGQQVTLRCSPKSGHDTVSWYQQALGQGPQFIFQYYEEEERQRGNFPDRFSGHQFPNYSSELNVNALLLGDSALYLCASSLGRRNTEAFFGQGTRLTVV.

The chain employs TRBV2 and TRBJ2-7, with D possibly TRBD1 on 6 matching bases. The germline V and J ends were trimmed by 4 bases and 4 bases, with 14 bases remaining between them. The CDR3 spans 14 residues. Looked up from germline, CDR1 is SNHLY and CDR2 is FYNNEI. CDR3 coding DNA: TGTGCCAGCAGTGCACAGACCGGGACATACGAGCAGTACTTC. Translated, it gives CASSAQTGTYEQYF.

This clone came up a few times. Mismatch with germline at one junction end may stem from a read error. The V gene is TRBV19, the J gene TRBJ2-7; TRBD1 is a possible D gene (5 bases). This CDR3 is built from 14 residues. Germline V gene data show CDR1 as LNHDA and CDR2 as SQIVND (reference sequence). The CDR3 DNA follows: TGTGCCAGTAGTTTAGATTACAGGTCCTACGAGCAGTACTTC. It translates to CASSLDYRSYEQYF.

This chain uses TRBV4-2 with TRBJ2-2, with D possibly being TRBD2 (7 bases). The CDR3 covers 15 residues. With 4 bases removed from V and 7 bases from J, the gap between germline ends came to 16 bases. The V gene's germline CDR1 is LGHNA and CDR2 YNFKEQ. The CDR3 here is CASSPGGGASGELFF. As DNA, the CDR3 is TGTGCCAGCAGCCCCGGAGGGGGGGCCAGCGGGGAGCTGTTTTTT.

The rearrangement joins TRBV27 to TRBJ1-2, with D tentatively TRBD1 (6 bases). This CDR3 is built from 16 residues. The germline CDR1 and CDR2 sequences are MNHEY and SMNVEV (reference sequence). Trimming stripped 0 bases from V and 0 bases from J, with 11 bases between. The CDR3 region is CASSLSGQGSNYGYTF. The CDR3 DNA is TGTGCCAGCAGTTTATCGGGGCAGGGGTCTAACTATGGCTACACCTTC.

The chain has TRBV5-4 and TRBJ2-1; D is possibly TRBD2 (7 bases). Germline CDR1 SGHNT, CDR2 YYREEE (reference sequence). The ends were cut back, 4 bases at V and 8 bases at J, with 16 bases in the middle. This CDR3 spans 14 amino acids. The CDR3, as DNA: TGTGCCAGCAGCCCGGCCCCGGGGGGCTATGAGCAGTTCTTC. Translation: CASSPAPGGYEQFF.

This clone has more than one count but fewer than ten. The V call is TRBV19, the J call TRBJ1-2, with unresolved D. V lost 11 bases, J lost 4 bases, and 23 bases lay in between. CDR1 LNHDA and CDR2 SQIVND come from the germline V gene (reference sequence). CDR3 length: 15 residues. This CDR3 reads CASTGKDPNLYGYTF. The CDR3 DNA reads TGTGCCTCCACGGGAAAGGACCCGAACCTCTATGGCTACACCTTC.

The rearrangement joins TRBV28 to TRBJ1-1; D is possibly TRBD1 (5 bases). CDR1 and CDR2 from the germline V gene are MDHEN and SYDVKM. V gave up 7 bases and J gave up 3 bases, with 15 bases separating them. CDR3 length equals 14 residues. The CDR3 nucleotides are TGTGCCAGCACTGTCAGGGTGGTATACACTGAAGCTTTCTTT. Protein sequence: CASTVRVVYTEAFF. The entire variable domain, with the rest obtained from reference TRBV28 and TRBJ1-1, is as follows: DVKVTQSSRYLVKRTGEKVFLECVQDMDHENMFWYRQDPGLGLRLIYFSYDVKMKEKGDIPEGYSVSREKKERFSLILESASTNQTSMYLCASTVRVVYTEAFFGQGTRLTVV.

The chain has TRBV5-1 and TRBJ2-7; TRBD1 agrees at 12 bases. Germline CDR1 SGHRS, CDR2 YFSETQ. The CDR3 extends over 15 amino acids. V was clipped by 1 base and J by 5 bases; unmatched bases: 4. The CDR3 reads CASSLSGTGGHEQYF. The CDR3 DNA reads TGCGCCAGCAGCTTGTCTGGGACAGGGGGCCACGAGCAGTACTTC.

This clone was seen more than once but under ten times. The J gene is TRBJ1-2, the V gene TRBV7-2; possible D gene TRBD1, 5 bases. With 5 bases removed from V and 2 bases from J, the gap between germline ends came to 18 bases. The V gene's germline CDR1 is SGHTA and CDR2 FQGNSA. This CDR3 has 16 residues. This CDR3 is CASSGGGWVTNYGYTF. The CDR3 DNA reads TGTGCCAGCAGCGGGGGGGGATGGGTAACCAACTATGGCTACACCTTC.

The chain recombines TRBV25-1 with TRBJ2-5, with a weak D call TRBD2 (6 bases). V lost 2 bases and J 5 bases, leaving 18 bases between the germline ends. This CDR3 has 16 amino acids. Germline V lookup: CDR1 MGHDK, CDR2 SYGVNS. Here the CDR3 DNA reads TGTGCCAGCAGTGAACCGCCTAGCGTCATTACCGAGACCCAGTACTTC. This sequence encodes CASSEPPSVITETQYF.

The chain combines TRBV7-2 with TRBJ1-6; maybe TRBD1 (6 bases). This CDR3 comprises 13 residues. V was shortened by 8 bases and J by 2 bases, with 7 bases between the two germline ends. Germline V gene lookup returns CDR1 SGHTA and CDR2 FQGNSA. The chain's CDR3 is CASGQPYNSPLHF. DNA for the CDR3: TGTGCCAGCGGACAGCCCTATAATTCACCCCTCCACTTT.

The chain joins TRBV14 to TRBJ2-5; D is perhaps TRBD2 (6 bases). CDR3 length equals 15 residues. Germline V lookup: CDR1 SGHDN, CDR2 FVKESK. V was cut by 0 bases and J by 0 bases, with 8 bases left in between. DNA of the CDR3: TGTGCCAGCAGCCAAGATGGGGGGTACCAAGAGACCCAGTACTTC. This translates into CASSQDGGYQETQYF. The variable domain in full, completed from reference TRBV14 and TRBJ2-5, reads EAGVTQFPSHSVIEKGQTVTLRCDPISGHDNLYWYRRVMGKEIKFLLHFVKESKQDESGMPNNRFLAERTGGTYSTLKVQPAELEDSGVYFCASSQDGGYQETQYFGPGTRLLVL.

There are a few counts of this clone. CDR3 loop: CASRQALSGANVLTF. As DNA, the CDR3 is TGTGCCAGCCGGCAGGCCCTAAGTGGGGCCAACGTCCTGACTTTC. The chain joins TRBV28 to TRBJ2-6; D call uncertain. V lost 8 bases and J lost 3, with 14 bases in between. This CDR3 is 15 amino acids long. Germline values: CDR1 MDHEN, CDR2 SYDVKM.

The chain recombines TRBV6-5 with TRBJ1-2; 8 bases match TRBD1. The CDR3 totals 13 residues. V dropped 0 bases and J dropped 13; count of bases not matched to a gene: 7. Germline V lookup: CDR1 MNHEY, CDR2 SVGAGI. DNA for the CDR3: TGTGCCAGCAGTTACTCGGCAGGGGGCGTTAGCACCTTC. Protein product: CASSYSAGGVSTF.

CDR3 nucleotide sequence: TGTGCCAGCAGTTTAAGTCGGGTGAACACTGAAGCTTTCTTT. This translates into CASSLSRVNTEAFF. This chain links TRBV27 with TRBJ1-1; D is uncertain. Trimming took off 2 bases at V and 0 bases at J, with 7 bases between the two ends. Germline V gene sequence: CDR1 MNHEY, CDR2 SMNVEV (reference sequence). The CDR3 runs to 14 residues.

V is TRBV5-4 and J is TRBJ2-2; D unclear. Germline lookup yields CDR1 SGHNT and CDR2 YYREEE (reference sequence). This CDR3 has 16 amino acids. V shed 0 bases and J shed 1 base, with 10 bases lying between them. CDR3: CASSLASGRNTGELFF. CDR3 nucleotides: TGTGCCAGCAGCTTGGCCTCTGGCAGGAACACCGGGGAGCTGTTTTTT.

The CDR3 nucleotides are TGTGCCAGCAGTCCGCGCGGGATTTGGAGTACTGAAGCTTTCTTT. Translating gives CASSPRGIWSTEAFF. This chain links TRBV27 with TRBJ1-1, with unresolved D. The CDR3 covers 15 residues. V lost 5 bases, J lost 5 bases, and 18 bases lay in between. Germline values: CDR1 MNHEY, CDR2 SMNVEV (reference sequence).

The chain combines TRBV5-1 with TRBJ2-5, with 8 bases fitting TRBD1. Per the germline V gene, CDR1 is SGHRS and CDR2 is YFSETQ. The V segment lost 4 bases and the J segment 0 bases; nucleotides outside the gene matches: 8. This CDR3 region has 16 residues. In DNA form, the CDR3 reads TGCGCCAGCAGCACCCTACAGGGGGAGTACCAAGAGACCCAGTACTTC. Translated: CASSTLQGEYQETQYF.

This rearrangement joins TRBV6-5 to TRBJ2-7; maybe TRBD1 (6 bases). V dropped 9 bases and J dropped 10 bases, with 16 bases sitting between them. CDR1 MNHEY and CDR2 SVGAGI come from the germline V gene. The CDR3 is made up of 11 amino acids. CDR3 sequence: CASEKGVGQYF. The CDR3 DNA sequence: TGTGCCAGTGAGAAGGGGGTAGGACAGTACTTC.

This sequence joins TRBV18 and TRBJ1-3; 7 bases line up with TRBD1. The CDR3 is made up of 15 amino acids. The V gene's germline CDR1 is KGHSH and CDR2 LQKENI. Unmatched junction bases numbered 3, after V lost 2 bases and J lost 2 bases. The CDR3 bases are TGTGCCAGCTCACCAGACAGGGTCCCTGGAAACACCATATATTTT. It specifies CASSPDRVPGNTIYF.